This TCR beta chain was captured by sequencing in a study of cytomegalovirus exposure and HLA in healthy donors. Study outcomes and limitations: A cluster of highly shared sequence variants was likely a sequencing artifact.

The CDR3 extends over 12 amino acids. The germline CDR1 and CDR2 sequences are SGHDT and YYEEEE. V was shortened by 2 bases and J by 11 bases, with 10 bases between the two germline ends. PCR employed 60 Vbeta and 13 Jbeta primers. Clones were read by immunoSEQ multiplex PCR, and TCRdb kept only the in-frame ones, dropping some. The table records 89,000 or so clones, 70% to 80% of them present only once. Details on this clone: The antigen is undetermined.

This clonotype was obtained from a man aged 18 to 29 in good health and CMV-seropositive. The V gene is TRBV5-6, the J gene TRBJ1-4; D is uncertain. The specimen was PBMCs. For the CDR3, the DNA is TGTGCCAGCAGCTTCTTCGACGGGAAACTGTTTTTT. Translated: CASSFFDGKLFF.